This T cell receptor beta chain is from a study of T cell responses to AZD1222 COVID-19 vaccine. Study results and caveats: Repertoire sampling was restricted to post-peak T cell response timepoints. Just a handful of AZD1222 recipients tested seropositive at baseline. In a largely white British group with more females than males, clonal diversity was possibly underestimated. Epitopes outside B.1.351 and B.1.1.7 mutated regions reportedly drew nearly half of spike TCRs.

The CDR3 length is 15 residues. CDR1 is LGHDT, CDR2 YNNKEL, per germline (reference sequence). J lost 7 bases, V lost 3 bases, and 8 bases had no gene match. In the case of this clone: The target antigen is unknown.

Some clones are missing from TCRdb's copy, which holds only in-frame ones; the method was immunoSEQ multiplex PCR. The sample gives 120,000 or so clones, approximately 85% of which show up once; around 6.2% is in the top ten. The receptor comes from an adult in good health. The chain carries TRBV3-1 (or the pseudogene TRBV3-2) and TRBJ2-1, with TRBD2 matching 8 bases. Sequencing used peripheral blood, obtained on day 0 of AZD1222 vaccination. Here the CDR3 reads CASSQRTSWDNEQFF. The CDR3 DNA reads TGTGCCAGCAGCCAGAGGACTAGCTGGGATAATGAGCAGTTCTTC.